This TCR beta chain is drawn from a study of cytomegalovirus exposure and HLA in healthy donors. CDR3 length: 15 amino acids. CDR1 SGHRS and CDR2 YFSETQ come from the germline V gene. J was trimmed by 5 bases and V by 3 bases; bases with no gene match: 6. PCR amplification relied on 60 Vbeta primers (plus 13 Jbeta primers). Sequenced by immunoSEQ multiplex PCR; TCRdb stores in-frame clones only, minus some. The sample holds roughly 170,000 clones, roughly 85% seen once. This TCR came from a male donor in good health and CMV-seronegative. Sequenced material: PBMCs. This chain connects TRBV5-1 to TRBJ1-5; 9 nucleotides align to TRBD1. Here the CDR3 DNA reads TGCGCCAGCAGCTGGACAGGGGCCGATTATCAGCCCCAGCATTTT. Translation: CASSWTGADYQPQHF. The variable domain in full, with the rest retrieved from reference TRBV5-1 and TRBJ1-5, is KAGVTQTPRYLIKTRGQQVTLSCSPISGHRSVSWYQQTPGQGLQFLFEYFSETQRNKGNFPGRFSGRQFSNSRSEMNVSTLELGDSALYLCASSWTGADYQPQHFGDGTRLSIL.